What follows are 10 T cell receptor beta chains derived from one specimen sequenced in a study of spatial heterogeneity in lung cancer. The time point is: sample taken at primary tumor resection. Extraction of whole RNA from tumor, nontumor lung or frozen PBMC preceded unsorted sequencing. TCRdb fed the 5' RACE reads into MiXCR, producing one record per CDR3 protein. The table has under 100,000 distinct CDR3 sequences, over 8.5% seen once. The sample was PBMCs, taken at surgery. The source is a male donor with early-stage non-small cell lung cancer.

The CDR3 DNA is TGCGCCAGCAGCTTGGGACTAGCGGAAGAAGAGACCCAGTACTTC. It codes for CASSLGLAEEETQYF. The genes are TRBV5-1 and TRBJ2-5; TRBD2 aligns across 9 bases. Germline-derived CDR1 and CDR2 are SGHRS and YFSETQ. The V gene end was trimmed by 0 bases and the J gene end by 3 bases; junction bases not matched to a gene: 3. CDR3 length: 15 amino acids.

This chain uses TRBV29-1 with TRBJ2-2; 10 bases are a match to TRBD2. Germline CDR1 is SQVTM and CDR2 is ANQGSEA. After removal of 5 bases from V and 3 bases from J, the junction contained 3 bases not matched to a gene. This CDR3 contains 14 residues. CDR3 region: CSVQTSGYTGELFF. The CDR3 DNA reads TGCAGCGTTCAGACTAGCGGGTACACCGGGGAGCTGTTTTTT.

There are a few counts of this clonotype. The rearrangement links TRBV7-9 to TRBJ1-1; D not resolved. CDR1 SEHNR and CDR2 FQNEAQ come from the germline V gene (reference sequence). The germline V and J ends were trimmed by 2 bases and 1 base, with 8 bases remaining between them. The CDR3 length is 14 residues. CDR3 DNA sequence: TGTGCCAGCAGCTTAATGTTCCGGAACACTGAAGCTTTCTTT. Residues: CASSLMFRNTEAFF.

This clonotype came up many times. The chain couples TRBV9 to TRBJ2-1; 8 bases align to TRBD2. This CDR3 comprises 15 residues. V lost 4 bases, J lost 5 bases, and 8 bases stayed unmatched. Germline V gene sequence: CDR1 SGDLS, CDR2 YYNGEE. CDR3 protein: CASSTLAGTDNEQFF. CDR3 in DNA: TGTGCCAGCAGCACCCTAGCGGGTACGGACAATGAGCAGTTCTTC.

This clonotype was recorded many times. The chain recombines TRBV2 with TRBJ2-2, with 8 positions matching TRBD1. V lost 7 bases, J lost 0 bases, and 7 bases stayed unmatched. The CDR3 extends over 16 amino acids. The germline CDR1 and CDR2 sequences are SNHLY and FYNNEI. CDR3 nucleotide sequence: TGTGCCAGCACCGGAGAGGACAGGGCGAACACCGGGGAGCTGTTTTTT. This gives the protein CASTGEDRANTGELFF. Full variable domain (remainder filled in from reference TRBV2 and TRBJ2-2): EPEVTQTPSHQVTQMGQEVILRCVPISNHLYFYWYRQILGQKVEFLVSFYNNEISEKSEIFDDQFSVERPDGSNFTLKIRSTKLEDSAMYFCASTGEDRANTGELFFGEGSRLTVL.

This clonotype came up many times. V and J are TRBV30 and TRBJ2-2; D ambiguous. V gave up 3 bases and J gave up 1 base, with 6 bases separating them. This CDR3 is 13 amino acids long. The germline V gene has CDR1 GTSNPN and CDR2 SVGIG (reference sequence). DNA of the CDR3: TGTGCCTGGAGAGTAGGGAACACCGGGGAGCTGTTTTTT. Translated: CAWRVGNTGELFF.

This clonotype was seen repeatedly, ten times or more. The J gene is TRBJ2-7, the V gene TRBV9; no firm D call. V was cut by 0 bases and J by 2 bases, with 9 bases left in between. The CDR3 length is 14 residues. Germline lookup yields CDR1 SGDLS and CDR2 YYNGEE. In DNA form, the CDR3 reads TGTGCCAGCAGCGTAGATCTCAGCCCCTACGAGCAGTACTTC. Translation: CASSVDLSPYEQYF.

The chain combines TRBV28 with TRBJ2-6; the D is unclear. Trimming took off 7 bases at V and 0 bases at J, with 13 bases between the two ends. Germline lookup yields CDR1 MDHEN and CDR2 SYDVKM. The CDR3 is 16 amino acids. CDR3 in DNA: TGTGCCAGCACGGGCTTGCTTCTCTCTGGGGCCAACGTCCTGACTTTC. This translates into CASTGLLLSGANVLTF.

This clonotype was found a few times. The chain combines TRBV18 with TRBJ2-7, with a possible D match to TRBD2 (5 bases). This CDR3 has 12 residues. Germline CDR1 and CDR2: KGHSH and LQKENI. Trimming cost V 1 base and J 7 bases, with 8 bases left between them. Written as DNA, the CDR3 is TGTGCCAGCTCACCACGAGGAGGAGAGCAGTACTTC. As protein: CASSPRGGEQYF.

In its sample, this clonotype was seen many times. This chain uses TRBV7-2 with TRBJ2-5; D is ambiguous. Per the germline V gene, CDR1 is SGHTA and CDR2 is FQGNSA. CDR3 length: 13 residues. V was trimmed by 6 bases and J by 4 bases, leaving 12 bases between them. Written as DNA, the CDR3 is TGTGCCAGCAGACAGTGGGAAGTAGAGACCCAGTACTTC. Its translation: CASRQWEVETQYF.